The subject of this entry is one TCR beta chain. The data derive from a study of blood T cell repertoires in COVID-19. As for the study in general: T cells, B-cell-depleted T cells, or PBMCs provided the cDNA or gDNA that served as material.

This CDR3 comprises 12 residues. Between the trimmed V and J ends, which lost 4 bases and 7 bases, there was a span of 8 bases. Assay used: immunoSEQ multiplex PCR; TCRdb lists only in-frame clones, some missing. The sample records approximately 230,000 clones, about 80% being singletons. The sample was peripheral blood. The sequence was obtained from a man older than 75 with acute or convalescent COVID-19. The gene calls are TRBV12-3 or TRBV12-4 and TRBJ1-5, with D uncertain. Here the CDR3 DNA reads TGTGCCAGCAGTTCCGGACTGCAGCCCCAGCATTTT. Its translation: CASSSGLQPQHF.